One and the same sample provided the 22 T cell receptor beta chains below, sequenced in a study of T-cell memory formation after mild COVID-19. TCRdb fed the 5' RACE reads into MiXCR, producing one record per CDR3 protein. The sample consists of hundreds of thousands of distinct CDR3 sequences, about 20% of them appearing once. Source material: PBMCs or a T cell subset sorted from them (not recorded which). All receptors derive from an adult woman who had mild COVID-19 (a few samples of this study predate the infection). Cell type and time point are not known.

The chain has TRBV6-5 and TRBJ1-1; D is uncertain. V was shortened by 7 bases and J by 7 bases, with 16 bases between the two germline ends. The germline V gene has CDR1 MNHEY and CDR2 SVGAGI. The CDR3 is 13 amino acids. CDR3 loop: CASTGKLLLEAFF. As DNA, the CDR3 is TGTGCCAGCACAGGAAAACTTCTTCTTGAAGCTTTCTTT.

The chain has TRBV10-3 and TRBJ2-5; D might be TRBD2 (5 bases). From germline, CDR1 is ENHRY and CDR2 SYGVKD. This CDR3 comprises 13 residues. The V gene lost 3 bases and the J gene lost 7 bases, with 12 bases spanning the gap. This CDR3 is CAISETSRGTQYF. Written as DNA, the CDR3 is TGTGCCATCAGTGAAACCTCCCGGGGGACCCAGTACTTC.

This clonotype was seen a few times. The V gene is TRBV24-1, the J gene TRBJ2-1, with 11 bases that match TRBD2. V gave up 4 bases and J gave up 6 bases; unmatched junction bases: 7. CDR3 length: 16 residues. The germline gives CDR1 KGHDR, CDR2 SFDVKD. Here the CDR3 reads CATSDSLAGEVNEQFF. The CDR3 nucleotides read TGTGCCACCAGTGACTCACTAGCGGGAGAAGTCAATGAGCAGTTCTTC.

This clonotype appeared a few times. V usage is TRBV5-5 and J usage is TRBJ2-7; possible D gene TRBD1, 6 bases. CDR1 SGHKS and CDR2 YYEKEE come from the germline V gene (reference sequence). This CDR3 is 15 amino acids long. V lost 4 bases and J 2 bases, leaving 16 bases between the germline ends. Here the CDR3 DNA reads TGTGCCAGCAGCAATCCGGGACATCGAACCTACGAGCAGTACTTC. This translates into CASSNPGHRTYEQYF.

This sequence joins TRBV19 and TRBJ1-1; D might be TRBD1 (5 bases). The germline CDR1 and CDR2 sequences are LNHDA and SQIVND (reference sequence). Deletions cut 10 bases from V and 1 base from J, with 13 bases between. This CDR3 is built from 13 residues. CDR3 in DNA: TGTGCCACCGGCGGGGACGAGAACACTGAAGCTTTCTTT. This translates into CATGGDENTEAFF.

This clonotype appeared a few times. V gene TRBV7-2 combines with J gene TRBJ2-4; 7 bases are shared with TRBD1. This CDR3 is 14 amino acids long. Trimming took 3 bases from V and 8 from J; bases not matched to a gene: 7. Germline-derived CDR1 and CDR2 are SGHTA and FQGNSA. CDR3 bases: TGTGCCAGCAGCTTCGACAGGGACAAGGACATTCAGTACTTC. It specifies CASSFDRDKDIQYF.

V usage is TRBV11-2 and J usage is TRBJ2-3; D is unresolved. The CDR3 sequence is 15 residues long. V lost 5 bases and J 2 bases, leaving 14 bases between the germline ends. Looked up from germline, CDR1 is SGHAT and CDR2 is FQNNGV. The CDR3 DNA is TGTGCCAGCAGCCTTAGGTCTAGGGACACAGATACGCAGTATTTT. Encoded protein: CASSLRSRDTDTQYF.

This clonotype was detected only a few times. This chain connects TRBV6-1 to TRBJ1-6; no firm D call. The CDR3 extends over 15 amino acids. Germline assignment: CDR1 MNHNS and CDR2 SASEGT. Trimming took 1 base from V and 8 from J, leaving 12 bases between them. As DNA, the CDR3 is TGTGCCAGCAGTGAAGGTCCGGGCGGAGATTCACCCCTCCACTTT. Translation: CASSEGPGGDSPLHF.

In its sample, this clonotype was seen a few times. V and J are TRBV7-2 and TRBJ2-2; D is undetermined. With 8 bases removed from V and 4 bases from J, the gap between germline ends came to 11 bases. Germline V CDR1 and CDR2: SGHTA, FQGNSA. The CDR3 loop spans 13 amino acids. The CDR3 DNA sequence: TGTGCCAGCGCCAGCGTCGGCACCGGGGAGCTGTTTTTT. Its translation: CASASVGTGELFF.

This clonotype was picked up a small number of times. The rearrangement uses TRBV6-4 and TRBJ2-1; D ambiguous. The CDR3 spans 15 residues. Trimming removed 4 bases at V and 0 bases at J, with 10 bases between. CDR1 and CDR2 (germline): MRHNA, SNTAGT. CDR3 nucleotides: TGTGCCAGCAGTGGCTCGAGGAGCTCCTACAATGAGCAGTTCTTC. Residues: CASSGSRSSYNEQFF.

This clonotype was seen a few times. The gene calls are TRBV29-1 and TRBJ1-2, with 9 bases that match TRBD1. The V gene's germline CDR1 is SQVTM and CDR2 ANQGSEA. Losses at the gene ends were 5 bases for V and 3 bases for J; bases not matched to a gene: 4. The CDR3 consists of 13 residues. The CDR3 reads CSVRDREDYGYTF. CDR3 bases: TGCAGCGTTAGGGACAGGGAGGACTATGGCTACACCTTC.

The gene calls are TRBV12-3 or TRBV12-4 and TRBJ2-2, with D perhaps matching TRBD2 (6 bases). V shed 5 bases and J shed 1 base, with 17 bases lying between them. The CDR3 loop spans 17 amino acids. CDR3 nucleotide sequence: TGTGCCAGCAGTCTCCTCATGGGGGGTATGAACACCGGGGAGCTGTTTTTT. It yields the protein CASSLLMGGMNTGELFF.

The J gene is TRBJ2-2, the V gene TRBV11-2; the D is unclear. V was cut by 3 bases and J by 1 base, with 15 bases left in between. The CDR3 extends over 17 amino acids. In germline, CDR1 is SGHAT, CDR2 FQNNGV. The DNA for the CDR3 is TGTGCCAGCAGCTTCTCCGACCGTTTGGGGAACACCGGGGAGCTGTTTTTT. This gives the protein CASSFSDRLGNTGELFF.

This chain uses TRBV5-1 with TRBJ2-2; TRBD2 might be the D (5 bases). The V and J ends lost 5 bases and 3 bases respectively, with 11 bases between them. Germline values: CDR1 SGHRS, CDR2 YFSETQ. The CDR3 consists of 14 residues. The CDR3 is CASRYGLDTGELFF. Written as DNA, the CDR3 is TGCGCCAGCAGATACGGACTGGACACCGGGGAGCTGTTTTTT.

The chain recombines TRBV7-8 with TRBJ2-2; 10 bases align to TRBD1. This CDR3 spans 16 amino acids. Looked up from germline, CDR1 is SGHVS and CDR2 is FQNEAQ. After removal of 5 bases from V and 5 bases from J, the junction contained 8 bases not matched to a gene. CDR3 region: CASSAWDRGGTGELFF. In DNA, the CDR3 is TGTGCCAGCAGCGCCTGGGACAGGGGAGGAACCGGGGAGCTGTTTTTT. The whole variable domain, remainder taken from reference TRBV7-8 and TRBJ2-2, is GAGVSQSPRYKVAKRGQDVALRCDPISGHVSLFWYQQALGQGPEFLTYFQNEAQLDKSGLPSDRFFAERPEGSVSTLKIQRTQQEDSAVYLCASSAWDRGGTGELFFGEGSRLTVL.

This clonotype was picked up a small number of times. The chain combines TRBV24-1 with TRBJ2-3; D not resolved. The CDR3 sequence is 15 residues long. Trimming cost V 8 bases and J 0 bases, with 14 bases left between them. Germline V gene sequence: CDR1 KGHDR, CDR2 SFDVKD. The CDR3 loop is CATTARQASTDTQYF. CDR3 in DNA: TGTGCCACCACCGCCCGCCAGGCCAGCACAGATACGCAGTATTTT.

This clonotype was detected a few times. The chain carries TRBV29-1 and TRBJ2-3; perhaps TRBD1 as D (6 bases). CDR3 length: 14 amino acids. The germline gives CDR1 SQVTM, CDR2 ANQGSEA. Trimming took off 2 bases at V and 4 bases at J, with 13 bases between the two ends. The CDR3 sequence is CSVERAGVPDTQYF. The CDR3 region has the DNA TGCAGCGTTGAAAGGGCAGGGGTTCCAGATACGCAGTATTTT.

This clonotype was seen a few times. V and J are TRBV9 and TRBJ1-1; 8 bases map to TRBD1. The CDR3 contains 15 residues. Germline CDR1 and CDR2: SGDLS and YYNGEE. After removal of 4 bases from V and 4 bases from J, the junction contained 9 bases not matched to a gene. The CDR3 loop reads CASSPDRAGATEAFF. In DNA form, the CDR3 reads TGTGCCAGCAGCCCGGACAGGGCGGGTGCCACTGAAGCTTTCTTT.

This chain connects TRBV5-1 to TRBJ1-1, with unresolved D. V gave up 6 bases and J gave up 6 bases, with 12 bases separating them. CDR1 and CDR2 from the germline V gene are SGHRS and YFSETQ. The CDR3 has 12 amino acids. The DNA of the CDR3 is TGCGCCAGCACTGAATACGGGGCTGAAGCTTTCTTT. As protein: CASTEYGAEAFF.

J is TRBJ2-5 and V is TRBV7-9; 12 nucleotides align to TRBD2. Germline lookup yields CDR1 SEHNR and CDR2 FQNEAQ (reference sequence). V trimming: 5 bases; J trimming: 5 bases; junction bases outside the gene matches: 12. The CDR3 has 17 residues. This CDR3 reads CASSPRTSGDPRETQYF. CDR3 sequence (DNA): TGTGCCAGCAGCCCAAGGACTAGCGGGGACCCCCGGGAGACCCAGTACTTC.

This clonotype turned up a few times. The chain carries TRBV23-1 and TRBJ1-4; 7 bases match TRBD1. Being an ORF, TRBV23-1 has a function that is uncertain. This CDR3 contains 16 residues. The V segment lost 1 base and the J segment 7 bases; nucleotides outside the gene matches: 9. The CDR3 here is CASSQLHRGRAEKLFF. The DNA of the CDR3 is TGCGCCAGCAGTCAATTACACAGGGGACGAGCTGAAAAACTGTTTTTT.

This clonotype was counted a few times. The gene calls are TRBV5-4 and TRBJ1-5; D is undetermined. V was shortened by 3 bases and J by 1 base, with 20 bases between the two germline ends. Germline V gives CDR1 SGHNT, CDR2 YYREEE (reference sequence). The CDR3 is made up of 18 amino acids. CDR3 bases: TGTGCCAGCAGCTCTACTGGTGGGTCCCCCCGCAGCAATCAGCCCCAGCATTTT. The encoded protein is CASSSTGGSPRSNQPQHF.